This T cell receptor (beta chain) appears in the sequencing data of a study of T cells in localized non-small cell lung cancer. Study findings and constraints: Heterogeneity stays possible, as sequencing covered only one tumor region. Among the top 100 tumor clones, a median about 52 appeared in adjacent lung.

V was trimmed by 1 base and J by 2 bases, leaving 5 bases between them. The CDR3 covers 13 residues. Germline-derived CDR1 and CDR2 are SEHNR and FQNEAQ (reference sequence). Produced via immunoSEQ multiplex PCR; TCRdb's table is partial and in-frame only. The sample shows tens of thousands of clones, roughly 78% of them seen only once. The sample holds a few counts of this clone. The antigen is unknown. The chain is built from TRBV7-9 and TRBJ1-2; D is uncertain. The sequencing here drew on peripheral blood, taken before any cancer treatment. The receptor was derived from a male donor aged 60 or over with stage II squamous cell lung carcinoma. The CDR3 nucleotides are TGTGCCAGCAGCTTAGTCCCAAACTATGGCTACACCTTC. Translation: CASSLVPNYGYTF.